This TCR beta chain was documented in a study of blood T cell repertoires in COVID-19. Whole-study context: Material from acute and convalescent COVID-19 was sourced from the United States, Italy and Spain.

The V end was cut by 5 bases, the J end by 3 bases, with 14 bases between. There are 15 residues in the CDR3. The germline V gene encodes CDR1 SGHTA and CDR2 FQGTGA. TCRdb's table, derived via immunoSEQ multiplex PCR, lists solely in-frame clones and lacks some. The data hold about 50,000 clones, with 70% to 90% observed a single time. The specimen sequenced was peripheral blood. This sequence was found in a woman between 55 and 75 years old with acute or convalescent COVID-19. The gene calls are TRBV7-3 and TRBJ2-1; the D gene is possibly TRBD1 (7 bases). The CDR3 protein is CASSGRTGIYNEQFF. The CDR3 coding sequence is TGTGCCAGCAGCGGGAGGACAGGAATCTACAATGAGCAGTTCTTC.